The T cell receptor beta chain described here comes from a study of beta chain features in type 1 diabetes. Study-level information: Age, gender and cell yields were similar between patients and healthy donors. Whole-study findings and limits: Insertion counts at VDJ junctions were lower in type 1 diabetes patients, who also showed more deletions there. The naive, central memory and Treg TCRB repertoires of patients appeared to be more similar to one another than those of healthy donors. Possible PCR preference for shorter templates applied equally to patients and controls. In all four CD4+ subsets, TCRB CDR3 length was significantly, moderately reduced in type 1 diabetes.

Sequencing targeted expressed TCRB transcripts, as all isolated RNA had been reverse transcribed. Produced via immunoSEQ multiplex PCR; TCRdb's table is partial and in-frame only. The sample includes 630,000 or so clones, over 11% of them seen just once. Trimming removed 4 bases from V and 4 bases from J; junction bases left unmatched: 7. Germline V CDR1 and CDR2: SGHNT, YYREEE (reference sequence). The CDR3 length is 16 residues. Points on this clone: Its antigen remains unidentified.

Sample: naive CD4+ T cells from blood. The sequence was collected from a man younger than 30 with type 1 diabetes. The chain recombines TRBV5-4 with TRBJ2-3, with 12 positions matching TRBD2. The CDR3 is CASSRRLAGDSDTQYF. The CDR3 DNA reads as TGTGCCAGCAGCCGACGACTAGCGGGAGATTCAGATACGCAGTATTTT.